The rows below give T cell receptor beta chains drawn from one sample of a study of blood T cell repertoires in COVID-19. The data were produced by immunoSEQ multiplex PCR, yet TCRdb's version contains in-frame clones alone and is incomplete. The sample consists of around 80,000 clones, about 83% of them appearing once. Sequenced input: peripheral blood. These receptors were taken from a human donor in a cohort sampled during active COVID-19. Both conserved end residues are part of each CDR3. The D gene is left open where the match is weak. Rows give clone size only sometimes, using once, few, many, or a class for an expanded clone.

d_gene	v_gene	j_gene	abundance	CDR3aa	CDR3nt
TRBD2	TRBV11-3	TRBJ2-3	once	CASSPLAGSDTQYF	TGTGCCAGCAGCCCACTAGCGGGGTCAGATACGCAGTATTTT
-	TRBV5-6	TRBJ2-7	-	CASSPPYAPGEQYF	TGTGCCAGCAGTCCCCCTTATGCGCCGGGTGAGCAGTACTTC
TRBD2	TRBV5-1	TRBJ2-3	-	CASSPPILSGSADTQYF	TGCGCCAGCAGCCCTCCCATCCTTAGCGGGAGCGCGGATACGCAGTATTTT
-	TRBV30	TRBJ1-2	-	CAFPPGGHSGYTF	TGTGCCTTCCCCCCTGGGGGACACAGTGGCTACACCTTC
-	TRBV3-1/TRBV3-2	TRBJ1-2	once	CASSQVQDSYGYTF	TGTGCCAGCAGCCAAGTGCAGGACAGCTATGGCTACACCTTC
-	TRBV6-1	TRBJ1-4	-	CASSERGQQEKLFF	TGTGCCAGCAGTGAAAGGGGCCAGCAGGAAAAACTGTTTTTT
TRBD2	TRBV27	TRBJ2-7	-	CASSVSGGATAQYF	TGTGCCAGCAGCGTTAGCGGGGGGGCGACGGCGCAGTACTTC
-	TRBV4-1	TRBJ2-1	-	CASSALVAGVSTREQFF	TGCGCCAGCAGCGCGTTGGTGGCTGGAGTTTCTACGAGAGAGCAGTTCTTC
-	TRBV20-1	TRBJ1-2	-	CSADDRSGYTF	TGCAGTGCTGACGACCGGAGTGGCTACACCTTC
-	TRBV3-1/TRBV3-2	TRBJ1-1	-	CASSLSQGKSEAFF	TGTGCCAGCAGCCTTTCTCAGGGGAAATCAGAAGCTTTCTTT